This TCR beta chain was captured by sequencing in a study of identical twins. With regard to this clonotype: Its antigen remains unknown.

The junction had 12 bases not matched to a gene; V was cut back by 8 bases and J by 4 bases. The CDR3 has 15 amino acids. Per germline, CDR1 LGHDT and CDR2 YNNKEL (reference sequence). Points from the study as a whole: Sharing of beta out-of-frame sequences by twins showed a weaker excess. Insertions were reduced in abundant cord blood beta clonotypes but not in memory repertoires.

TCRdb passed the 5' RACE reads through MiXCR, listing each CDR3 protein once. The data contain hundreds of thousands of distinct CDR3 sequences, about 20% of them seen just once; the ten biggest clones take up around 14%. These data also formed part of another study, on T cells expressing NK-cell markers.

This sequence was found in a woman between 18 and 30 years old in good health. The sequenced sample was PBMCs. V is TRBV3-1 and J is TRBJ1-2; TRBD1 matches at 8 bases. The CDR3, as DNA: TGTGCCAGCCATCAAAGCTCAGGGGGCGCCTATGGCTACACCTTC. Translated: CASHQSSGGAYGYTF.